This T cell receptor beta chain was sequenced during a study of cytomegalovirus exposure and HLA in healthy donors. Study-level background: Unique TCRs from HLA-typed donors, 85 million to 100 million of them, were held in an early data release.

This CDR3 has 13 amino acids. With 1 base removed from V and 5 bases from J, the gap between germline ends came to 9 bases. Germline loops: CDR1 SGHTA, CDR2 FQGNSA. The PCR made use of 60 Vbeta and 13 Jbeta primers. Generated by immunoSEQ multiplex PCR, the TCRdb table keeps only in-frame clones and is missing some. Of under 70,000 clones in the sample, roughly 89% are singletons; the top ten hold approximately 1.9%. Comments on this clone: Its specificity is unknown.

Study-wide findings and caveats: Cytomegalovirus association was listed for about 180 TCR beta chains. Per a prior analysis, the majority of TCR beta V segments were productive roughly 87% or roughly 30% of the time. A few V segments could not be told apart, such as TRBV6-2 and TRBV6-3, and were left out.

The chain combines TRBV7-2 with TRBJ2-7; TRBD1 might be the D (5 bases). This TCR derives from a woman aged 25 to 39 in good health and CMV-seronegative. Input material: PBMCs. The CDR3 DNA is TGTGCCAGCAGCTTAGTATGGGGCAACGAGCAGTACTTC. Encoded protein: CASSLVWGNEQYF.